Following are 21 T cell receptor beta chains from one sample sequenced in a study of blood T cell repertoires in COVID-19. Repertoires were generated with immunoSEQ multiplex PCR, while TCRdb's copy carries only in-frame clones and drops some. The sample has 250,000 to 350,000 clones, about nine tenths seen once. Input material: peripheral blood. All receptors come from a young man with active or convalescent COVID-19.

The chain is built from TRBV7-6 and TRBJ1-2, with D uncertain. The germline V gene encodes CDR1 SGHVS and CDR2 FNYEAQ. The V end was cut by 4 bases, the J end by 7 bases, with 19 bases between. This CDR3 region has 15 residues. CDR3 protein: CASSSLNDGNGGYTF. CDR3 coding DNA: TGTGCCAGCAGCTCCCTTAACGACGGGAATGGTGGCTACACCTTC.

The chain uses TRBV27 and TRBJ1-3, with D perhaps TRBD1 (6 bases). V was clipped by 5 bases and J by 0 bases, with 11 bases between them. The CDR3 has 15 residues. In germline, CDR1 is MNHEY, CDR2 SMNVEV (reference sequence). The CDR3 protein is CASSTGQYSGNTIYF. As DNA, the CDR3 is TGTGCCAGCAGTACCGGACAGTACTCTGGAAACACCATATATTTT.

V usage is TRBV5-1 and J usage is TRBJ2-5, with D perhaps matching TRBD2 (6 bases). This CDR3 is built from 14 residues. V dropped 9 bases and J dropped 1 base, with 16 bases sitting between them. CDR1 SGHRS and CDR2 YFSETQ come from the germline V gene. CDR3 amino acids: CATGVGTVQETQYF. The CDR3 region has the DNA TGCGCCACGGGGGTGGGGACCGTCCAAGAGACCCAGTACTTC.

The gene calls are TRBV7-3 and TRBJ2-1; a weak D match, TRBD2 (5 bases). The CDR3 length is 15 residues. Germline assignment: CDR1 SGHTA and CDR2 FQGTGA. V was cut by 4 bases and J by 8 bases, with 18 bases left in between. CDR3 coding DNA: TGTGCCAGCAGCTCACATTACCGGGATTACGATGAGCAGTTCTTC. Residues: CASSSHYRDYDEQFF.

The chain recombines TRBV5-1 with TRBJ2-6; weak D call: TRBD1 (5 bases). CDR3 size: 15 residues. The V end was cut by 0 bases, the J end by 1 base, with 5 bases between. Germline assignment: CDR1 SGHRS and CDR2 YFSETQ. CDR3 sequence reads: CASSLDRSGANVLTF. CDR3 DNA: TGCGCCAGCAGCTTGGACAGGTCTGGGGCCAACGTCCTGACTTTC.

This sequence joins TRBV5-1 and TRBJ2-7, with 10 bases that match TRBD1. Per the germline V gene, CDR1 is SGHRS and CDR2 is YFSETQ. The CDR3 extends over 14 amino acids. The trim removed 4 bases at V and 6 bases at J, leaving 7 bases unmatched. In nucleotides, the CDR3 is TGCGCCAGCAGCCCGGGACAGGGGATACGCGAGCAGTACTTC. It codes for CASSPGQGIREQYF.

This clone was seen only once. V usage is TRBV5-1 and J usage is TRBJ1-1; a weak D match, TRBD1 (5 bases). The germline V gene has CDR1 SGHRS and CDR2 YFSETQ. V lost 2 bases and J 4 bases, leaving 12 bases between the germline ends. The length of the CDR3 is 14 residues. The CDR3 spells CASSFGATGTEAFF. CDR3 coding DNA: TGCGCCAGCAGCTTTGGGGCAACGGGCACTGAAGCTTTCTTT.

This chain connects TRBV19 to TRBJ1-5; perhaps TRBD1 as D (5 bases). The CDR3 length is 14 residues. V gave up 7 bases and J gave up 4 bases, with 14 bases separating them. In germline, CDR1 is LNHDA, CDR2 SQIVND (reference sequence). The CDR3 is CASKDRGWNQPQHF. The CDR3 nucleotides are TGTGCCAGTAAAGACAGAGGCTGGAATCAGCCCCAGCATTTT.

The sample holds one count of this clone. The chain links TRBV5-6 to TRBJ2-6; the D gene is possibly TRBD2 (5 bases). Trimming took 0 bases from V and 1 from J, leaving 14 bases between them. This CDR3 is 18 amino acids long. Per the germline V gene, CDR1 is SGHDT and CDR2 is YYEEEE. The CDR3 DNA is TGTGCCAGCAGCTTGGAGCGGAATGCTCGGTCTGGGGCCAACGTCCTGACTTTC. This encodes CASSLERNARSGANVLTF.

In its sample, this clone was seen a few times. The genes are TRBV5-1 and TRBJ1-1; 7 positions match TRBD1. Germline V gene lookup returns CDR1 SGHRS and CDR2 YFSETQ. This CDR3 comprises 14 residues. V was clipped by 2 bases and J by 8 bases; unmatched bases: 9. Here the CDR3 reads CASSLTQGYMEAFF. The DNA for the CDR3 is TGCGCCAGCAGCTTAACACAGGGGTATATGGAAGCTTTCTTT.

This rearrangement joins TRBV19 to TRBJ2-6, with TRBD2 as a possible D gene (5 bases). The CDR3 is 15 residues long. The germline V and J ends were trimmed by 1 base and 1 base, with 5 bases remaining between them. Germline CDR1 is LNHDA and CDR2 is SQIVND (reference sequence). Here the CDR3 DNA reads TGTGCCAGTAGTATAGGAGGGTCTGGGGCCAACGTCCTGACTTTC. It translates to CASSIGGSGANVLTF.

The V call is TRBV5-1, the J call TRBJ2-1; 14 bases line up with TRBD2. V lost 4 bases to trimming and J lost 2 bases; unmatched junction nucleotides: 8. CDR3 size: 18 residues. CDR1 SGHRS and CDR2 YFSETQ come from the germline V gene. DNA of the CDR3: TGCGCCAGCAGCCCGGAGGGACTAGCGGGAGTGGCCTACAATGAGCAGTTCTTC. This translates into CASSPEGLAGVAYNEQFF.

The chain recombines TRBV27 with TRBJ2-7; D gene uncertain. This CDR3 is 13 amino acids long. V gave up 4 bases and J gave up 0 bases, with 7 bases separating them. The germline V gene has CDR1 MNHEY and CDR2 SMNVEV (reference sequence). CDR3 protein: CASSSSSSYEQYF. The CDR3 nucleotides read TGTGCCAGCAGTTCTTCCAGCTCCTACGAGCAGTACTTC.

This rearrangement joins TRBV2 to TRBJ1-5, with D hard to call. Germline CDR1 reads SNHLY; CDR2 reads FYNNEI. CDR3 length equals 15 residues. Trimming cost V 3 bases and J 2 bases, with 11 bases left between them. CDR3 protein: CASSDSGWGNQPQHF. In DNA form, the CDR3 reads TGTGCCAGCAGTGATTCAGGATGGGGCAATCAGCCCCAGCATTTT.

This clone appeared once. The chain links TRBV18 to TRBJ1-5, with 8 bases fitting TRBD1. Germline V gives CDR1 KGHSH, CDR2 LQKENI. This CDR3 has 14 amino acids. V lost 6 bases and J lost 3; bases outside the gene matches: 4. The DNA of the CDR3 is TGTGCCAGCTCGCGGGACAGGTCCAATCAGCCCCAGCATTTT. Its translation is CASSRDRSNQPQHF.

The chain employs TRBV3-1 (or the pseudogene TRBV3-2) and TRBJ2-4, with 12 nucleotides matching TRBD2. The CDR3 contains 15 residues. The germline CDR1 and CDR2 sequences are LGHDT and YNNKEL (reference sequence). V gave up 4 bases and J gave up 4 bases; unmatched junction bases: 2. The DNA of the CDR3 is TGTGCCAGCAGCCGTGGGACTAGCGGGAAAAACATTCAGTACTTC. Amino acids: CASSRGTSGKNIQYF.

The rearrangement links TRBV6-1 to TRBJ1-2; unclear D gene. The CDR3 spans 12 residues. The germline V gene has CDR1 MNHNS and CDR2 SASEGT. Trimming cost V 1 base and J 7 bases, with 7 bases left between them. CDR3 in amino acids: CASSEVRGGYTF. The DNA for the CDR3 is TGTGCCAGCAGTGAAGTGAGAGGTGGCTACACCTTC.

The chain joins TRBV29-1 to TRBJ2-7, with D uncertain. Germline-derived CDR1 and CDR2 are SQVTM and ANQGSEA. The CDR3 is 10 amino acids. V was cut by 6 bases and J by 3 bases, with 6 bases left in between. CDR3 sequence: CSVGDYEQYF. Here the CDR3 DNA reads TGCAGCGTCGGAGACTACGAGCAGTACTTC.

CDR3 residues: CASRDTGGGVEAFF. CDR3 bases: TGTGCCAGCAGAGATACAGGGGGCGGGGTTGAAGCTTTCTTT. The chain combines TRBV25-1 with TRBJ1-1; TRBD1 aligns across 9 bases. Unmatched junction bases numbered 9, after V lost 6 bases and J lost 7 bases. The CDR3 is 14 amino acids. CDR1 MGHDK and CDR2 SYGVNS come from the germline V gene.

On this clone itself: Other DNA sequences from this sample encode an identical CDR3 as well. The rearrangement joins TRBV28 to TRBJ1-5; D is ambiguous. CDR1 and CDR2 (germline): MDHEN, SYDVKM. The CDR3 runs to 12 residues. Trimming stripped 1 base from V and 6 bases from J, with 4 bases between. CDR3: CASSLSGQPQHF. The CDR3 nucleotides read TGTGCCAGCAGTTTATCCGGTCAGCCCCAGCATTTT. The full variable domain, its missing parts supplied by reference TRBV28 and TRBJ1-5, is DVKVTQSSRYLVKRTGEKVFLECVQDMDHENMFWYRQDPGLGLRLIYFSYDVKMKEKGDIPEGYSVSREKKERFSLILESASTNQTSMYLCASSLSGQPQHFGDGTRLSIL.

This clone was counted a single time. The chain combines TRBV7-2 with TRBJ1-5, with D uncertain. V was clipped by 4 bases and J by 3 bases, with 13 bases between them. Germline CDR1 SGHTA, CDR2 FQGNSA. This CDR3 comprises 15 residues. The CDR3 DNA reads as TGTGCCAGCAGCTCTCCCGCGTACCCCAATCAGCCCCAGCATTTT. It encodes CASSSPAYPNQPQHF.